These 29 T cell receptor beta chains were all obtained from the same sample, sequenced in a study of T cell clonotyping in hematopoietic cell transplantation. The time point was: recipient sample about 28 days before transplant, after cytoreduction. Only in-frame clones appear in the TCRdb table, and some are missing; sequencing was by immunoSEQ multiplex PCR. The sample records 45,000 to 60,000 clones, 85% to 90% being singletons. The specimen comprised peripheral blood mononuclear cells, sampled before stem cell transplant. Source of these receptors: a man aged 55 to 70 with biphenotypic leukemia. Some clones in this sample may be carry-over from other donors' samples.

This sequence joins TRBV25-1 and TRBJ2-7; D possibly corresponds to TRBD1 (5 bases). Deletions cut 3 bases from V and 5 bases from J, with 14 bases between. Germline V gives CDR1 MGHDK, CDR2 SYGVNS. This CDR3 is built from 14 residues. As DNA, the CDR3 is TGTGCCAGCAGTGACCTGGGGCAGTCACACGAGCAGTACTTC. The encoded protein is CASSDLGQSHEQYF.

V gene TRBV5-1 combines with J gene TRBJ2-7; D uncertain. Trimming pared 0 bases from V and 3 bases from J, leaving 10 bases between. Germline V gene data show CDR1 as SGHRS and CDR2 as YFSETQ. The CDR3 consists of 14 residues. DNA for the CDR3: TGCGCCAGCAGCTTGGATAACGGCTACTACGAGCAGTACTTC. This sequence encodes CASSLDNGYYEQYF.

This chain joins TRBV30 and TRBJ1-2; no definite D call. This CDR3 is 16 amino acids long. Trimming removed 1 base from V and 5 bases from J, with 20 bases in between. Germline V CDR1 and CDR2: GTSNPN, SVGIG (reference sequence). CDR3 residues: CAWSGRRAQPHYGYTF. CDR3 DNA: TGTGCCTGGAGTGGAAGGAGGGCCCAACCCCATTATGGCTACACCTTC.

This rearrangement joins TRBV2 to TRBJ2-2, with D unresolved. Trimming pared 5 bases from V and 6 bases from J, leaving 16 bases between. Per the germline V gene, CDR1 is SNHLY and CDR2 is FYNNEI. This CDR3 contains 15 residues. The CDR3 DNA is TGTGCCAGCAGTCTCCTAAATCCTAGAGCCGGGGAGCTGTTTTTT. Translating gives CASSLLNPRAGELFF.

The chain uses TRBV11-3 and TRBJ2-7; 7 nucleotides align to TRBD1. The CDR3 sequence is 14 residues long. From germline, CDR1 is SGHNT and CDR2 YENEEA. V lost 5 bases, J lost 6 bases, and 10 bases stayed unmatched. As DNA, the CDR3 is TGTGCCAGCAGCCCGGGGACAGCCTTCACCGAGCAGTACTTC. This encodes CASSPGTAFTEQYF. Using reference TRBV11-3 and TRBJ2-7 for the parts outside the CDR3, the full variable domain is EAGVVQSPRYKIIEKKQPVAFWCNPISGHNTLYWYLQNLGQGPELLIRYENEEAVDDSQLPKDRFSAERLKGVDSTLKIQPAELGDSAVYLCASSPGTAFTEQYFGPGTRLTVT.

The chain couples TRBV2 to TRBJ1-5, with TRBD1 identical over 7 bases. CDR1 is SNHLY and CDR2 is FYNNEI in the germline V gene. The CDR3 has 15 amino acids. Trimming at V came to 7 bases and at J to 0 bases, leaving 6 bases not matched to a gene. This chain's CDR3 is CASTGTVNSNQPQHF. CDR3 nucleotide sequence: TGTGCCAGCACCGGGACAGTAAATAGCAATCAGCCCCAGCATTTT.

The V and J genes are TRBV28 and TRBJ2-7; a possible D gene is TRBD1 (5 bases). Germline V gene sequence: CDR1 MDHEN, CDR2 SYDVKM. This CDR3 comprises 13 residues. Trimming took 6 bases from V and 5 from J, leaving 14 bases between them. The CDR3 coding sequence is TGTGCCAGCAGCCCCCCCAGGGCGGACGAGCAGTACTTC. This sequence encodes CASSPPRADEQYF.

This chain uses TRBV25-1 with TRBJ1-2; D is possibly TRBD1 (5 bases). The CDR3 extends over 14 amino acids. V lost 2 bases and J lost 8, with 15 bases in between. CDR1 MGHDK and CDR2 SYGVNS come from the germline V gene. CDR3 sequence (DNA): TGTGCCAGCAGTGAAGCGGGGGGGGGAGGCGGCTACACCTTC. Amino acid sequence: CASSEAGGGGGYTF.

V is TRBV6-1 and J is TRBJ1-5; TRBD1 might be the D (5 bases). Germline CDR1 is MNHNS and CDR2 is SASEGT. The CDR3 is made up of 12 amino acids. Trimming took 9 bases from V and 9 from J, leaving 15 bases between them. CDR3 bases: TGTGCCAGTACTCAGGGTTTTACGCCCCAGCATTTT. It translates to CASTQGFTPQHF.

This clone has a handful of counts. The chain joins TRBV6-6 to TRBJ1-1; perhaps TRBD1 as D (5 bases). Trimming cost V 9 bases and J 4 bases, with 15 bases left between them. CDR3 length: 13 amino acids. Germline loops: CDR1 MNHNY, CDR2 SVGAGI (reference sequence). The CDR3 is CASTQRGFTEAFF. Written as DNA, the CDR3 is TGTGCCAGTACACAGCGGGGCTTCACTGAAGCTTTCTTT.

The chain couples TRBV14 to TRBJ2-5; unclear D gene. V dropped 1 base and J dropped 5 bases, with 8 bases sitting between them. Per the germline V gene, CDR1 is SGHDN and CDR2 is FVKESK. The length of the CDR3 is 13 residues. The CDR3 DNA reads as TGTGCCAGCAGCCAAGTTATTGGGGAGACCCAGTACTTC. Encoded protein: CASSQVIGETQYF.

This rearrangement joins TRBV10-3 to TRBJ2-7; D is undetermined. The germline V gene has CDR1 ENHRY and CDR2 SYGVKD. This CDR3 contains 12 residues. V lost 8 bases and J lost 0, with 8 bases in between. The CDR3 is CAIGQPSYEQYF. CDR3 nucleotide sequence: TGTGCCATCGGGCAGCCCTCCTACGAGCAGTACTTC.

This chain connects TRBV5-4 to TRBJ2-7, with 9 bases identical to TRBD2. CDR3 length equals 15 residues. Germline assignment: CDR1 SGHNT and CDR2 YYREEE (reference sequence). With V trimmed by 0 bases and J by 3 bases, 4 bases remained unmatched. The CDR3 reads CASSLDSGSLYEQYF. The CDR3 DNA reads TGTGCCAGCAGCTTGGATAGCGGGAGCCTCTACGAGCAGTACTTC.

V is TRBV28 and J is TRBJ2-1; TRBD2 is a possible D gene (5 bases). Deletions cut 4 bases from V and 4 bases from J, with 17 bases between. The germline V gene has CDR1 MDHEN and CDR2 SYDVKM. The CDR3 is 16 residues long. The CDR3 DNA sequence: TGTGCCAGCAGTTCCCCAGAAGCGGAGCCATACAATGAGCAGTTCTTC. It translates to CASSSPEAEPYNEQFF.

This chain connects TRBV7-2 to TRBJ2-1, with D possibly called TRBD1 or TRBD2 (7 bases each). Germline lookup yields CDR1 SGHTA and CDR2 FQGNSA. With 2 bases removed from V and 2 bases from J, the gap between germline ends came to 10 bases. The CDR3 is 15 residues long. The CDR3 DNA reads as TGTGCCAGCAGCTTACAGGGGGGGACCTACAATGAGCAGTTCTTC. It specifies CASSLQGGTYNEQFF.

DNA for the CDR3: TGTGCCAGCAGTTCCTGGGCGGAGACCCAGTACTTC. Translation gives CASSSWAETQYF. V and J are TRBV7-2 and TRBJ2-5; D ambiguous. V lost 6 bases, J lost 5 bases, and 10 bases lay in between. Germline values: CDR1 SGHTA, CDR2 FQGNSA. The CDR3 spans 12 residues.

This clone was counted a single time. This rearrangement joins TRBV6-1 to TRBJ2-1; the D is unclear. The CDR3 is 16 amino acids. In germline, CDR1 is MNHNS, CDR2 SASEGT. Trimming removed 0 bases from V and 9 bases from J, with 18 bases in between. This CDR3 is CASSEALASVNGEQFF. In DNA form, the CDR3 reads TGTGCCAGCAGTGAAGCCCTGGCGTCGGTCAACGGTGAGCAGTTCTTC.

J is TRBJ2-7 and V is TRBV5-1; TRBD2 matches 11 bases. CDR3 length: 14 amino acids. Germline loops: CDR1 SGHRS, CDR2 YFSETQ. The J segment lost 6 bases and the V segment lost 4 bases, leaving 6 bases of the junction unmatched. CDR3 DNA sequence: TGCGCCAGCAGCCCGACTAGCGGGGTTACCGAGCAGTACTTC. Translated, it gives CASSPTSGVTEQYF.

The V and J genes are TRBV6-1 and TRBJ2-1; 13 bases line up with TRBD2. Germline lookup yields CDR1 MNHNS and CDR2 SASEGT. V trimming: 6 bases; J trimming: 7 bases; junction bases outside the gene matches: 6. CDR3 length: 15 amino acids. The CDR3 loop is CASRGLAGDQNEQFF. DNA of the CDR3: TGTGCCAGCAGAGGACTAGCGGGAGATCAGAATGAGCAGTTCTTC.

The genes are TRBV30 and TRBJ2-5, with D uncertain. CDR1 is GTSNPN, CDR2 SVGIG, per germline (reference sequence). This CDR3 has 11 amino acids. Trimming took off 2 bases at V and 8 bases at J, with 9 bases between the two ends. CDR3 sequence reads: CAWSNVDTQYF. CDR3 nucleotides: TGTGCCTGGAGTAACGTGGACACCCAGTACTTC.

The chain employs TRBV11-3 and TRBJ2-1, with D tentatively TRBD2 (6 bases). In germline, CDR1 is SGHNT, CDR2 YENEEA. The CDR3 loop spans 15 amino acids. V was trimmed by 5 bases and J by 9 bases, leaving 20 bases between them. The CDR3 loop is CASSDAARGGGEQFF. The CDR3 DNA reads TGTGCCAGCAGCGATGCCGCCCGGGGAGGAGGTGAGCAGTTCTTC.

The V gene is TRBV25-1, the J gene TRBJ2-3; D unresolved. In germline, CDR1 is MGHDK, CDR2 SYGVNS. The CDR3 covers 13 residues. The V and J ends lost 4 bases and 2 bases respectively, with 7 bases between them. CDR3 sequence: CASSGLNTDTQYF. Here the CDR3 DNA reads TGTGCCAGCAGTGGGCTAAACACAGATACGCAGTATTTT.

In DNA, the CDR3 is TGCGCCAGCAGTGATGTCCTAGCGGGGGCCTACGAGCAGTACTTC. Translated, it gives CASSDVLAGAYEQYF. The rearrangement uses TRBV10-1 and TRBJ2-7; the match to TRBD2 covers 10 bases. CDR1 is WNHNN, CDR2 SYGVQD, per germline (reference sequence). The CDR3 totals 15 residues. With 3 bases clipped from V and 2 bases from J, the junction kept 4 bases outside the gene matches.

The gene calls are TRBV19 and TRBJ1-1; the D gene is possibly TRBD1 (6 bases). V lost 5 bases and J lost 1, with 8 bases in between. Per the germline V gene, CDR1 is LNHDA and CDR2 is SQIVND (reference sequence). The CDR3 runs 13 residues. CDR3 in DNA: TGTGCCAGTAGTGAGACAGGGAACACTGAAGCTTTCTTT. Translation: CASSETGNTEAFF.

The chain combines TRBV5-1 with TRBJ1-2; D is perhaps TRBD1 (6 bases). This CDR3 is built from 13 residues. Germline V lookup: CDR1 SGHRS, CDR2 YFSETQ. Between the trimmed V and J ends, which lost 3 bases and 10 bases, there was a span of 16 bases. CDR3 amino acids: CASSSTTGWDYTF. CDR3 bases: TGCGCCAGCAGCTCGACGACAGGCTGGGACTACACCTTC.

The genes are TRBV7-6 and TRBJ2-7; tentative D call: TRBD2 (6 bases). Germline-derived CDR1 and CDR2 are SGHVS and FNYEAQ. The CDR3 has 17 amino acids. Trimming left V 0 bases short and J 5 bases short, with 20 bases between. The CDR3 sequence: CASSLAEGRDGWDEQYF. The CDR3 region has the DNA TGTGCCAGCAGCTTAGCGGAGGGGCGGGACGGATGGGACGAGCAGTACTTC.

CDR3 protein: CASSPLSLGETNQPQHF. The CDR3 DNA follows: TGTGCCAGCAGCCCCTTATCGTTGGGCGAAACCAATCAGCCCCAGCATTTT. The V gene is TRBV27, the J gene TRBJ1-5; D remains ambiguous. The CDR3 is 17 amino acids. Trimming took off 6 bases at V and 3 bases at J, with 21 bases between the two ends. CDR1 and CDR2 (germline): MNHEY, SMNVEV (reference sequence).

For this clone: Other DNA sequences in this specimen translate into the identical CDR3. The genes are TRBV9 and TRBJ2-7; the match to TRBD2 covers 8 bases. CDR1 is SGDLS, CDR2 YYNGEE, per germline. Unmatched junction bases numbered 4, after V lost 0 bases and J lost 2 bases. CDR3 length equals 15 residues. In nucleotides, the CDR3 is TGTGCCAGCAGCGTAGGGCTAGCGGGTCCCTACGAGCAGTACTTC. This gives the protein CASSVGLAGPYEQYF.

The rearrangement links TRBV11-2 to TRBJ2-1; 14 nucleotides align to TRBD2. Trimming took 4 bases from V and 4 from J; bases not matched to a gene: 6. The CDR3 totals 17 residues. Germline CDR1 reads SGHAT; CDR2 reads FQNNGV. In nucleotides, the CDR3 is TGTGCCAGCAGCTCCCGGACTAGCGGGAGGAGGTACAATGAGCAGTTCTTC. It specifies CASSSRTSGRRYNEQFF.